What follows are 6 T cell receptor beta chains derived from one specimen sequenced in a study of blood T cell repertoires in COVID-19. Clones were sequenced by immunoSEQ multiplex PCR, and TCRdb holds only the in-frame ones, with some missing. The repertoire holds approximately 49,000 clones, about four fifths seen once, with approximately 2.5% in the top ten. Source material: peripheral blood. The receptors here all came from a man aged 45-65 years with acute or convalescent COVID-19.

The CDR3 DNA reads TGTGCCAGCAGGCCAGATTCCTACGAGCAGTACTTC. It encodes CASRPDSYEQYF. The gene calls are TRBV2 and TRBJ2-7; D is uncertain. The germline V gene encodes CDR1 SNHLY and CDR2 FYNNEI. V was shortened by 6 bases and J by 1 base, with 7 bases between the two germline ends. This CDR3 region has 12 residues.

This chain connects TRBV3-1 (or the pseudogene TRBV3-2) to TRBJ2-1; 8 nucleotides agree with TRBD2. CDR1 LGHDT and CDR2 YNNKEL come from the germline V gene (reference sequence). The CDR3 has 13 residues. Trimming cost V 3 bases and J 10 bases; bases outside gene matches: 5. The CDR3 DNA reads TGTGCCAGCAGCCACCTCGCGGGGGGCGAGCAGTTCTTC. Translation gives CASSHLAGGEQFF.

The chain uses TRBV7-3 and TRBJ2-5; D not certain. Trimming cost V 4 bases and J 5 bases, with 11 bases left between them. Germline V gene lookup returns CDR1 SGHTA and CDR2 FQGTGA. This CDR3 has 13 residues. CDR3 bases: TGTGCCAGCAGCTCCCGCCCCGAGGAGACCCAGTACTTC. As protein: CASSSRPEETQYF.

J is TRBJ2-1 and V is TRBV5-6; 11 nucleotides match TRBD2. Trimming cost V 3 bases and J 5 bases; bases outside gene matches: 10. This CDR3 region has 17 residues. In germline, CDR1 is SGHDT, CDR2 YYEEEE. The CDR3 DNA reads as TGTGCCAGCAGCTCCTACTCTAGCGGGGGGAATAACAATGAGCAGTTCTTC. Protein product: CASSSYSSGGNNNEQFF.

The chain employs TRBV29-1 and TRBJ2-2, with 10 bases lining up with TRBD1. The germline V gene encodes CDR1 SQVTM and CDR2 ANQGSEA. The CDR3 is 15 residues long. With V trimmed by 6 bases and J by 1 base, 5 bases remained unmatched. The CDR3 is CSVRTGGKNTGELFF. For the CDR3, the DNA is TGCAGCGTCCGGACAGGGGGGAAGAACACCGGGGAGCTGTTTTTT.

J is TRBJ2-2 and V is TRBV7-3, with a possible D match to TRBD1 (6 bases). This CDR3 region has 13 residues. V lost 3 bases and J lost 6, with 8 bases in between. Germline V CDR1 and CDR2: SGHTA, FQGTGA. CDR3 in DNA: TGTGCCAGCAGCTTCGAGGGGGCCGGGGAGCTGTTTTTT. Translation: CASSFEGAGELFF.